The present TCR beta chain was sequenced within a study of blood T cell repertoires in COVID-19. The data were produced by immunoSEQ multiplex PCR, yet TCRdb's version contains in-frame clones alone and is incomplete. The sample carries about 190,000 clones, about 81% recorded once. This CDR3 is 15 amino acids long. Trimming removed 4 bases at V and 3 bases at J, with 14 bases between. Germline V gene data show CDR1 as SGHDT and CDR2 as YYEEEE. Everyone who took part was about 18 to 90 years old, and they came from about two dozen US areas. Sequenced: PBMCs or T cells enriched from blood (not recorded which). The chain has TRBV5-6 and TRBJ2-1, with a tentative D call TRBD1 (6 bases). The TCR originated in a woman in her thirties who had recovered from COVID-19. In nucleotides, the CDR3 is TGTGCCAGCAGCCCAGAGACAGGTATCTACAATGAGCAGTTCTTC. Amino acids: CASSPETGIYNEQFF.